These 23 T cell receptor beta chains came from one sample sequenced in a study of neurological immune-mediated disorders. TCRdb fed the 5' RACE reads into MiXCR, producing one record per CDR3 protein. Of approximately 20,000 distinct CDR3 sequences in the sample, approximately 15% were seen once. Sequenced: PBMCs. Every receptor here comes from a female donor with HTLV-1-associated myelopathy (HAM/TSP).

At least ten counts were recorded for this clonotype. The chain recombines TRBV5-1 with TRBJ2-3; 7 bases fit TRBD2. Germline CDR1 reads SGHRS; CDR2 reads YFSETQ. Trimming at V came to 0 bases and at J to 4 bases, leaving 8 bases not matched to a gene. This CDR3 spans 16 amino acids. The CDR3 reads CASSLAGGRGADTQYF. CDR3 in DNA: TGCGCCAGCAGCTTGGCCGGCGGGAGAGGGGCAGATACGCAGTATTTT.

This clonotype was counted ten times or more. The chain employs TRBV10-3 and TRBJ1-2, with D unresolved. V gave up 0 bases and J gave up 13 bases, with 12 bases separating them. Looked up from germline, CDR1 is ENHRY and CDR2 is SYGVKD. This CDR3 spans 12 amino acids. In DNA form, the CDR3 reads TGTGCCATCAGTGAGTCCGTGGAAATAGGCACCTTC. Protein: CAISESVEIGTF.

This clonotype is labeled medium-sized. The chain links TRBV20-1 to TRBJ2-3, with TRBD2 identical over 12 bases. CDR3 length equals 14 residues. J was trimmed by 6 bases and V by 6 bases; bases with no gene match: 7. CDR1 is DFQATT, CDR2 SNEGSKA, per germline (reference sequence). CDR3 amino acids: CSAPTSGGADTQYF. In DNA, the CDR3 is TGCAGTGCCCCGACTAGCGGGGGTGCGGATACGCAGTATTTT.

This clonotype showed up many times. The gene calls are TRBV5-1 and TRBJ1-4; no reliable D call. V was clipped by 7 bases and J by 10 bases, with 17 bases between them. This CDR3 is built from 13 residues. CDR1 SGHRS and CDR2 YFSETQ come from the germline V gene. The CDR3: CASAQATAAKLFF. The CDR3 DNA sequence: TGCGCCAGCGCTCAGGCAACAGCGGCAAAACTGTTTTTT.

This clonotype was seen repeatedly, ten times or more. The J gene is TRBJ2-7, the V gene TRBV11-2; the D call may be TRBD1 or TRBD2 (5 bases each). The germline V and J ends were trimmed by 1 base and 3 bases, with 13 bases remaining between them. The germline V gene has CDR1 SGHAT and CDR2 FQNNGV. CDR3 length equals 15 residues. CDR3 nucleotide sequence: TGTGCCAGCAGCTTAGGGGCAGGGAGTCGCTACGAGCAGTACTTC. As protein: CASSLGAGSRYEQYF.

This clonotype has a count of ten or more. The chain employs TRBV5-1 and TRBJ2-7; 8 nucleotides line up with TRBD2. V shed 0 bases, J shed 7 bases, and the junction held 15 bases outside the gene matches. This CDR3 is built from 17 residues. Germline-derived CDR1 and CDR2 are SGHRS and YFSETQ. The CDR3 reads CASSLGVIRREDHEQYF. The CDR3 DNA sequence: TGCGCCAGCAGCTTGGGGGTAATTAGGCGGGAGGATCATGAGCAGTACTTC.

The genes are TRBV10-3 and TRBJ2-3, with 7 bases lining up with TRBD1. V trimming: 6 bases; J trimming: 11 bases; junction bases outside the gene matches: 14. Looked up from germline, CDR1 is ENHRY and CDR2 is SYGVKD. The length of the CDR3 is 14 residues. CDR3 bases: TGTGCCATCAGCACAGGGGTAACCTACAATGAGCAGTATTTT. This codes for CAISTGVTYNEQYF.

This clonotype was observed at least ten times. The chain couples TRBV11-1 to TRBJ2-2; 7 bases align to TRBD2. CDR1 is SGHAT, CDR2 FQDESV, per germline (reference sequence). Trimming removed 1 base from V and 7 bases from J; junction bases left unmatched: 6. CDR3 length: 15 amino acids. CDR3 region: CASSLVTGGYGELFF. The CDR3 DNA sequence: TGTGCCAGCAGCTTAGTGACGGGAGGATACGGGGAGCTGTTTTTT. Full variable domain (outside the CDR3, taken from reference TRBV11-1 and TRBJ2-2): EAEVAQSPRYKITEKSQAVAFWCDPISGHATLYWYRQILGQGPELLVQFQDESVVDDSQLPKDRFSAERLKGVDSTLKIQPAELGDSAMYLCASSLVTGGYGELFFGEGSRLTVL.

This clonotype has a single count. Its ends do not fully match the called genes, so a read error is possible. The CDR3 DNA follows: TGTGACTGGAGCTTTGGATGGGATCAGCCCCAGCATTTT. Its translation: CDWSFGWDQPQHF. The chain combines TRBV30 with TRBJ1-5; D gene ambiguous. Germline-derived CDR1 and CDR2 are GTSNPN and SVGIG (reference sequence). The CDR3 is 13 residues long.

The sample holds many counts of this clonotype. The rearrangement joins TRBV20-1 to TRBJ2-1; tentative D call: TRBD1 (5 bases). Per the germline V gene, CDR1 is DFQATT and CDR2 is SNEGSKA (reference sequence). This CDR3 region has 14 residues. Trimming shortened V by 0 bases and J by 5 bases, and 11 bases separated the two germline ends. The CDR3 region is CSARDQGRHNEQFF. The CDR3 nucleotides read TGCAGTGCTAGAGATCAGGGCAGGCACAATGAGCAGTTCTTC.

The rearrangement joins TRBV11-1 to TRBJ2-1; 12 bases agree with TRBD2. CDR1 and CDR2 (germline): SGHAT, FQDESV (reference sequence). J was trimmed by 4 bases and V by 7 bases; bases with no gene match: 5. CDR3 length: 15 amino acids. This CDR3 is CASMGTSGPYNEQFF. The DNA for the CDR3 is TGTGCCAGCATGGGGACTAGCGGGCCATACAATGAGCAGTTCTTC. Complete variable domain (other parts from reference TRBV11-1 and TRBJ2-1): EAEVAQSPRYKITEKSQAVAFWCDPISGHATLYWYRQILGQGPELLVQFQDESVVDDSQLPKDRFSAERLKGVDSTLKIQPAELGDSAMYLCASMGTSGPYNEQFFGPGTRLTVL.

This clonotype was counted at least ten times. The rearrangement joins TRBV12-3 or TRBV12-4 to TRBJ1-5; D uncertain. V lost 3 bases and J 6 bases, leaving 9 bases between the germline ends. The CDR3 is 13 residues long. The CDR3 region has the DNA TGTGCCAGCAGTTTTTTGGCGCTTCAGCCCCAGCATTTT. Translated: CASSFLALQPQHF.

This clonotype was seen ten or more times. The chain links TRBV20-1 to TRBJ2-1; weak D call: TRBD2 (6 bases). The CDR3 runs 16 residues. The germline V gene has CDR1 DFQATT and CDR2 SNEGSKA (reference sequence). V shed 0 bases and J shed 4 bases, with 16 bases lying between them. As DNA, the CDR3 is TGCAGTGCTAGAGATATAAGGGGACTGACATACAATGAGCAGTTCTTC. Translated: CSARDIRGLTYNEQFF.

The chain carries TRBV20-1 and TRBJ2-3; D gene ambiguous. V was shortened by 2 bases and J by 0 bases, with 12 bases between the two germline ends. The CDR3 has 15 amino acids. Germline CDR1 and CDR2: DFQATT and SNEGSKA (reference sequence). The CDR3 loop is CSARNGVVSTDTQYF. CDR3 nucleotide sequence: TGCAGTGCTAGAAATGGCGTGGTCAGCACAGATACGCAGTATTTT.

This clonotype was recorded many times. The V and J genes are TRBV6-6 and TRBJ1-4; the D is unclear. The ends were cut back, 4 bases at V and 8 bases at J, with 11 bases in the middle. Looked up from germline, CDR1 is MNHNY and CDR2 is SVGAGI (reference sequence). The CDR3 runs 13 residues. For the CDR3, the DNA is TGTGCCAGCAGTTCAGTCCCTGGGGAAAAACTGTTTTTT. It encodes CASSSVPGEKLFF.

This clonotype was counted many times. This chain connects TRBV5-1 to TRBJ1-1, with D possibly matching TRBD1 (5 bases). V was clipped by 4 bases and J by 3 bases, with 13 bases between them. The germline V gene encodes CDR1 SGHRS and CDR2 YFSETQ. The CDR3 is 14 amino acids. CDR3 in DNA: TGCGCCAGCAGCCAGGGTGGGGGTTACACTGAAGCTTTCTTT. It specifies CASSQGGGYTEAFF.

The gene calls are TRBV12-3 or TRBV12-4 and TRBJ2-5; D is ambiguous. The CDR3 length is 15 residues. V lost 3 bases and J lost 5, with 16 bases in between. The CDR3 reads CASSFIPPPGETQYF. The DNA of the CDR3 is TGTGCCAGCAGTTTTATCCCCCCGCCCGGGGAGACCCAGTACTTC.

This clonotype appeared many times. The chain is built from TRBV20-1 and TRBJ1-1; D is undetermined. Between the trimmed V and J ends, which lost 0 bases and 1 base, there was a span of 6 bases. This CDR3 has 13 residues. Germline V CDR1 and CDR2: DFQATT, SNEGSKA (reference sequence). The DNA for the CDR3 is TGCAGTGCTAGAGATTTAGGGAACACTGAAGCTTTCTTT. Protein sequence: CSARDLGNTEAFF.

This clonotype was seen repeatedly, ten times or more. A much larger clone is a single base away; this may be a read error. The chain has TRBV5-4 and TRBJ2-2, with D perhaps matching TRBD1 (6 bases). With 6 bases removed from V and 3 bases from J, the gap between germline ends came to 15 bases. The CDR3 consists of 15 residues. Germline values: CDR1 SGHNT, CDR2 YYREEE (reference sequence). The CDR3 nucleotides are TGTGCCAGCAACCCGGGCAGGGGCGACACCGGGGAGCTGTTTTTT. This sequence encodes CASNPGRGDTGELFF.

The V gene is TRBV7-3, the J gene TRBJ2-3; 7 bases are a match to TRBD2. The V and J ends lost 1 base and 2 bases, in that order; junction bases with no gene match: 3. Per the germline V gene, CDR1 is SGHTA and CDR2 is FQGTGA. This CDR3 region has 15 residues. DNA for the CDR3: TGTGCCAGCAGCTTAAACGGGGGGACCACAGATACGCAGTATTTT. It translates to CASSLNGGTTDTQYF.

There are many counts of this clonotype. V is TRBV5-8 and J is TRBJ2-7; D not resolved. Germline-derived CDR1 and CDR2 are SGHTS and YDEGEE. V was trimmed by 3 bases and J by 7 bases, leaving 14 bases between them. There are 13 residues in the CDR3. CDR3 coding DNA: TGTGCCAGCAGCTACAGAGCCTACGGGGAGCAGTACTTC. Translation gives CASSYRAYGEQYF.

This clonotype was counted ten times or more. CDR3 residues: CSVDPTGLNTEAFF. The DNA for the CDR3 is TGCAGCGTTGATCCGACAGGACTGAACACTGAAGCTTTCTTT. This rearrangement joins TRBV29-1 to TRBJ1-1; tentative D call: TRBD1 (6 bases). CDR1 is SQVTM, CDR2 ANQGSEA, per germline. This CDR3 comprises 14 residues. V lost 3 bases and J 0 bases, leaving 11 bases between the germline ends.

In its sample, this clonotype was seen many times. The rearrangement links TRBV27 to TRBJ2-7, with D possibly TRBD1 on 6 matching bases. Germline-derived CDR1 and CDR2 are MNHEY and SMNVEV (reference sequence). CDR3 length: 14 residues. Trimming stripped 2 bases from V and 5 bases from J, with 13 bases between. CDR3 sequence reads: CASSLSQGHDEQYF. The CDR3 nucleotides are TGTGCCAGCAGTTTAAGTCAGGGGCACGACGAGCAGTACTTC.